This is a list of T cell receptor beta chains from one sample in a study of blood T cell repertoires in COVID-19. Data came from immunoSEQ multiplex PCR; TCRdb stores just in-frame clones and leaves some out. The table includes about 160,000 clones, roughly 83% detected once. The sample was peripheral blood. The source is a woman aged 80 or older with active or convalescent COVID-19. The CDR3 runs from the conserved cysteine through the conserved F or W. The order of the fields is D gene, clone size, V gene, J gene, CDR3 DNA, CDR3 protein. A D gene is named only where the DNA matches it firmly. Size is omitted from some rows. Given values are once, few, many or a class for expanded clones.

D: TRBD2; size: -; V: TRBV6-5; J: TRBJ2-5; DNA: TGTGCCAGCAGTCCGGGACTAGCTTTATACTTC; CDR3: CASSPGLALYF
D: TRBD1; size: -; V: TRBV20-1; J: TRBJ2-7; DNA: TGCAGTGCTAGTGATGGACAGGGACACTACGAGCAGTACTTC; CDR3: CSASDGQGHYEQYF
D: -; size: -; V: TRBV19; J: TRBJ1-6; DNA: TGTGCCAGTAGTATACTACAGGGACCCCTCCACTTT; CDR3: CASSILQGPLHF
D: -; size: -; V: TRBV7-2; J: TRBJ1-2; DNA: TGTGCCAACAGCTTCAGGGTGACGGACCCGGGCTATGGCTACACCTTC; CDR3: CANSFRVTDPGYGYTF
D: -; size: -; V: TRBV6-5; J: TRBJ2-1; DNA: TGTGCCAGCAGTTACTCGGTCGGGGGGACAGGCTATGAGCAGTTCTTC; CDR3: CASSYSVGGTGYEQFF
D: TRBD1; size: -; V: TRBV7-9; J: TRBJ2-7; DNA: TGTGCCAGCAGCTTCCGGACAGGGGACGAGCAGTACTTC; CDR3: CASSFRTGDEQYF
D: -; size: -; V: TRBV21-1; J: TRBJ2-4; DNA: TGTGCCAGCAGCAAAGTCCCAGCCCGGGGAAACATTCAGTACTTC; CDR3: CASSKVPARGNIQYF
D: TRBD1; size: -; V: TRBV6-6; J: TRBJ2-7; DNA: TGTGCCAGCAGTTACTCGGGGACAGGGAAAGAGCAGTACTTC; CDR3: CASSYSGTGKEQYF
D: -; size: few; V: TRBV7-9; J: TRBJ2-7; DNA: TGTGCCAGCAGCGAGGCGGGGAGCTCCTACGAGCAGTACTTC; CDR3: CASSEAGSSYEQYF
D: -; size: -; V: TRBV20-1; J: TRBJ2-4; DNA: TGCAGTGCTAGAGATCAACCGGGGCAGTACTTC; CDR3: CSARDQPGQYF
D: -; size: -; V: TRBV10-1; J: TRBJ1-2; DNA: TGCGCCAGCAGTGAGTCGAGGGACTATGGCTACACCTTC; CDR3: CASSESRDYGYTF
D: -; size: -; V: TRBV29-1; J: TRBJ2-3; DNA: TGCAGCGTTGGCGGGCAGGTCCCAGATACGCAGTATTTT; CDR3: CSVGGQVPDTQYF
D: -; size: -; V: TRBV5-1; J: TRBJ2-2; DNA: TGCGCCAGCAGCTCCCGCCCGGGAGCTTCGAACACCGGGGAGCTGTTTTTT; CDR3: CASSSRPGASNTGELFF
D: TRBD1; size: -; V: TRBV7-9; J: TRBJ2-7; DNA: TGTGCCAGCAGCTCCGGGACAGGTGATACCTACGAGCAGTACTTC; CDR3: CASSSGTGDTYEQYF
D: -; size: -; V: TRBV5-8; J: TRBJ2-1; DNA: TGTGCCAGCAGCCGACGGACAGTACAATCGGGGTACAATGAGCAGTTCTTC; CDR3: CASSRRTVQSGYNEQFF
D: -; size: once; V: TRBV6-5; J: TRBJ1-1; DNA: TGTGCCTCGAGGGAGACGAGCACTGAAGCTTTCTTT; CDR3: CASRETSTEAFF
D: -; size: -; V: TRBV6-5; J: TRBJ1-1; DNA: TGTGCCAGCAGGGGGGGTTTTATCAGGAACACTGAAGCTTTCTTT; CDR3: CASRGGFIRNTEAFF
D: TRBD2; size: -; V: TRBV24-1; J: TRBJ2-2; DNA: TGTGCCACCAGTGATTTTAGCGGGGGGGTGCCCGGGGAGCTGTTTTTT; CDR3: CATSDFSGGVPGELFF
D: TRBD1; size: once; V: TRBV9; J: TRBJ2-7; DNA: TGTGCCAGCAGCGTAGGTGACAGGGACCACGAGCAGTACTTC; CDR3: CASSVGDRDHEQYF
D: -; size: once; V: TRBV6-6; J: TRBJ2-3; DNA: TGTGCCAGCAGGAACAGGAGGGATGGAGATACGCAGTATTTT; CDR3: CASRNRRDGDTQYF
D: -; size: -; V: TRBV7-2; J: TRBJ1-5; DNA: TGTGCCAGCAGCCCCCGTGGAGGGGTGAGTGGCAATCAGCCCCAGCATTTT; CDR3: CASSPRGGVSGNQPQHF
D: TRBD1; size: -; V: TRBV6-6; J: TRBJ2-7; DNA: TGTGCCAGCAGTCAGACAGGGTCAAGATACGAGCAGTACTTC; CDR3: CASSQTGSRYEQYF
D: -; size: -; V: TRBV7-9; J: TRBJ2-7; DNA: TGTGCCAGCAGCTTGACTGGAGCCTACGAGCAGTACTTC; CDR3: CASSLTGAYEQYF
D: -; size: -; V: TRBV9; J: TRBJ1-3; DNA: TGTGCCAGCAGTTCACTGCAGGGGACGTACTCTGGAAACACCATATATTTT; CDR3: CASSSLQGTYSGNTIYF
D: TRBD1; size: -; V: TRBV3-1/TRBV3-2; J: TRBJ1-1; DNA: TGTGCCAGCAGCCCGAGCGGACAGGGGGTATCTGAAGCTTTCTTT; CDR3: CASSPSGQGVSEAFF
D: -; size: -; V: TRBV28; J: TRBJ1-1; DNA: TGTGCCAGCCGCACGGAGAGGACTGAAGCTTTCTTT; CDR3: CASRTERTEAFF
D: -; size: -; V: TRBV9; J: TRBJ2-3; DNA: TGTGCCAGCAAGGGCGGGGGCCTACTCACAGATACGCAGTATTTT; CDR3: CASKGGGLLTDTQYF
D: -; size: -; V: TRBV19; J: TRBJ1-1; DNA: TGTGCCAGTACCACACGCGGGAGTGCAAAACACACTGAAGCTTTCTTT; CDR3: CASTTRGSAKHTEAFF
D: TRBD1; size: -; V: TRBV7-9; J: TRBJ1-5; DNA: TGTGCCAGCAGCTTCTCCAGACAGGGGTTGCCTAATCAGCCCCAGCATTTT; CDR3: CASSFSRQGLPNQPQHF
D: -; size: -; V: TRBV10-1; J: TRBJ1-6; DNA: TGCGCCAGCAGTGAAGAGGGATTGGGGTCACCCCTCCACTTT; CDR3: CASSEEGLGSPLHF
D: -; size: -; V: TRBV3-1/TRBV3-2; J: TRBJ1-1; DNA: TGTGCCAGCAGCCAAGATCTTGGTTCGGGGTTGAACACTGAAGCTTTCTTT; CDR3: CASSQDLGSGLNTEAFF
D: TRBD1; size: -; V: TRBV2; J: TRBJ1-4; DNA: TGTGCCAGCAGCATGGGGCAGGGGGATGGAGAAAAACTGTTTTTT; CDR3: CASSMGQGDGEKLFF
D: TRBD1; size: -; V: TRBV5-1; J: TRBJ1-1; DNA: TGCGCCAGCAGCGTCCAGGGGGCGGGTGAAGCTTTCTTT; CDR3: CASSVQGAGEAFF
D: TRBD1; size: -; V: TRBV2; J: TRBJ1-1; DNA: TGTGCCAGCAGTGACCCCGGACAGGGTACTGAAGCTTTCTTT; CDR3: CASSDPGQGTEAFF
D: TRBD2; size: -; V: TRBV27; J: TRBJ2-5; DNA: TGTGCCAGCGGGAACGGCGGGAGGGACCAGTACTTC; CDR3: CASGNGGRDQYF
D: -; size: once; V: TRBV4-1; J: TRBJ2-3; DNA: TGCGCCAGCAGCCAAGCGGTACAGGCTACTAGCACAGATACGCAGTATTTT; CDR3: CASSQAVQATSTDTQYF
D: TRBD1; size: -; V: TRBV12-5; J: TRBJ1-4; DNA: TGTGCTAGTGGTTTCGTGACAGGGTTAGGCGAAAAACTGTTTTTT; CDR3: CASGFVTGLGEKLFF
D: TRBD2; size: -; V: TRBV9; J: TRBJ2-1; DNA: TGTGCCAGCAGCCGGACTAGCTTTGAGTCCTACAATGAGCAGTTCTTC; CDR3: CASSRTSFESYNEQFF
D: TRBD1; size: -; V: TRBV7-2; J: TRBJ1-5; DNA: TGTGCCAGCAGCTTATATGGGACAGGGGTACAGCCCCAGCATTTT; CDR3: CASSLYGTGVQPQHF
D: TRBD2; size: -; V: TRBV11-3; J: TRBJ2-7; DNA: TGTGCCAGCAGCTTTCCCGGGGGGGGGCCTAGGGACGAGCAGTACTTC; CDR3: CASSFPGGGPRDEQYF
D: -; size: -; V: TRBV6-6; J: TRBJ1-1; DNA: TGTGCCAGCAGTTCAGGGGTGAACACTGAAGCTTTCTTT; CDR3: CASSSGVNTEAFF
D: -; size: -; V: TRBV7-9; J: TRBJ1-1; DNA: TGTGCCAGCAGCTCCAGCGGACAGAGGAACAGTGAAGCTTTCTTT; CDR3: CASSSSGQRNSEAFF
D: -; size: -; V: TRBV7-9; J: TRBJ2-1; DNA: TGTGCCAGCAGCTTTGGGTCCGGGTCTTACAATGAGCAGTTCTTC; CDR3: CASSFGSGSYNEQFF
D: -; size: -; V: TRBV6-5; J: TRBJ1-5; DNA: TGTGCCAGCAGTTACTCCCAGGGGCTAGGTCAGCCCCAGCATTTT; CDR3: CASSYSQGLGQPQHF
D: -; size: few; V: TRBV12-3/TRBV12-4; J: TRBJ1-2; DNA: TGTGCCAGCAGTGCGGAGAATAACTATGGCTACACCTTC; CDR3: CASSAENNYGYTF
D: -; size: -; V: TRBV19; J: TRBJ1-5; DNA: TGTGCCAGTAGTTTATCGACAGCCGATTTACGGAATCAGCCCCAGCATTTT; CDR3: CASSLSTADLRNQPQHF
D: TRBD2; size: -; V: TRBV3-1/TRBV3-2; J: TRBJ2-2; DNA: TGTGCCAGCAGCCAAGGCGCGGGGGTAACCGGGGAGCTGTTTTTT; CDR3: CASSQGAGVTGELFF
D: -; size: -; V: TRBV19; J: TRBJ2-5; DNA: TGTGCCAGTAGTCCCCTCGAAGGGGGGGTCCAAGAGACCCAGTACTTC; CDR3: CASSPLEGGVQETQYF
D: -; size: -; V: TRBV27; J: TRBJ1-2; DNA: TGTGCCAGCAGACCTATACAGGGTAAGGGGTACTATGGCTACACCTTC; CDR3: CASRPIQGKGYYGYTF
D: -; size: -; V: TRBV9; J: TRBJ1-1; DNA: TGTGCCAGCAGCGTAACGAGAGGGAGTGAAGCTTTCTTT; CDR3: CASSVTRGSEAFF
D: TRBD1; size: few; V: TRBV6-5; J: TRBJ2-7; DNA: TGTGCCAGCAGCCAACAGGGGTCCTATTTGGACGAGCAGTACTTC; CDR3: CASSQQGSYLDEQYF
D: -; size: -; V: TRBV9; J: TRBJ1-5; DNA: TGTGCCAGCAGCGTAGATCCCCTTAGCAATCAGCCCCAGCATTTT; CDR3: CASSVDPLSNQPQHF
D: -; size: -; V: TRBV4-2; J: TRBJ2-5; DNA: TGTGCCAGCAGCCAAGAAGGCAGGGGAAGGGAGACCCAGTACTTC; CDR3: CASSQEGRGRETQYF
D: TRBD1; size: -; V: TRBV29-1; J: TRBJ1-2; DNA: TGCAGCGTCGGGTCGGGACAGAACGGCTATGGCTACACCTTC; CDR3: CSVGSGQNGYGYTF
D: -; size: -; V: TRBV5-1; J: TRBJ2-1; DNA: TGCGCCAGCAGCTTGGCCGGTGATGAGCAGTTCTTC; CDR3: CASSLAGDEQFF
D: -; size: -; V: TRBV7-2; J: TRBJ1-2; DNA: TGTGCCAGCAGCTTATTTTATAGAGGGAACTATGGCTACACCTTC; CDR3: CASSLFYRGNYGYTF
D: TRBD1; size: -; V: TRBV27; J: TRBJ1-2; DNA: TGTGCCAGCAGTCCTGACAGGGATCGTAACTATGGCTACACCTTC; CDR3: CASSPDRDRNYGYTF